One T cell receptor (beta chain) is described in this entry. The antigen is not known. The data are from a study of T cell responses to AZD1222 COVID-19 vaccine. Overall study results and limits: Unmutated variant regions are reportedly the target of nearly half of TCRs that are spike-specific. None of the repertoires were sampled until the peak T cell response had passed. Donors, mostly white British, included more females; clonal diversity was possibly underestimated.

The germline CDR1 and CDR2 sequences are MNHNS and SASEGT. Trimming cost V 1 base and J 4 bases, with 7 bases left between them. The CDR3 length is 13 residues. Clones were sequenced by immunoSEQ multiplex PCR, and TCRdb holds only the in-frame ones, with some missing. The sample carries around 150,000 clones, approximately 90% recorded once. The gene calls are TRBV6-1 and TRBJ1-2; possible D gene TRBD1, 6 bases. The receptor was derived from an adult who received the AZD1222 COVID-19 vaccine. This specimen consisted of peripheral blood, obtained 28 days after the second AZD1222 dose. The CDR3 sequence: CASSEETGYGYTF. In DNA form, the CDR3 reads TGTGCCAGCAGTGAAGAGACAGGCTATGGCTACACCTTC.